These T cell receptor beta chains were read from a single sample in a study of T cell changes during pregnancy in multiple sclerosis. Clones were read by immunoSEQ multiplex PCR, and TCRdb kept only the in-frame ones, dropping some. In the table there are around 30,000 clones, nearly 90% of which are singletons. The sample consisted of CD8+ T cells from peripheral blood mononuclear cells, taken in the second trimester of pregnancy. These receptors came from a female donor with multiple sclerosis, enrolled in a pregnancy study. CDR3s include the opening cysteine and the closing phenylalanine or tryptophan. D genes are given only for firm matches. Expanded clones are given a class, and other clones once, few, many or no size at all.

len	v_gene	j_gene	d_gene	abundance	CDR3nt	CDR3aa
13	TRBV27	TRBJ1-1	TRBD1	NA	TGTGCCAGCCGGACAGGGGGCGGGACTGAAGCTTTCTTT	CASRTGGGTEAFF
16	TRBV27	TRBJ1-2	TRBD1	NA	TGTGCCAGCAGACTGACAGGGGGCGAATTCGTTGGGGGCTACACCTTC	CASRLTGGEFVGGYTF
14	TRBV10-3	TRBJ2-6	NA	NA	TGTGCCGTCTTCTTAGGGGCTGGGGCCAACGTCCTGACTTTC	CAVFLGAGANVLTF
20	TRBV9	TRBJ2-3	TRBD2	NA	TGTGCCAGCAGCGAAGAACCGGGACTAGCGGGGGGGCGAGGCACAGATACGCAGTATTTT	CASSEEPGLAGGRGTDTQYF
13	TRBV27	TRBJ1-1	NA	once	TGTGCCAGCAGTGGTAAGGGGAATGCTGAAGCTTTCTTT	CASSGKGNAEAFF
17	TRBV15	TRBJ2-1	TRBD2	NA	TGTGCCACCCTTAATAATCCGACGGGAGGGCCCTACAATGAGCAGTTCTTC	CATLNNPTGGPYNEQFF
13	TRBV28	TRBJ2-3	NA	NA	TGTGCCAGCACCCGGGGAAACACAGATACGCAGTATTTT	CASTRGNTDTQYF
13	TRBV5-6	TRBJ1-5	NA	NA	TGTGCCAGCAGCTTATGGCCCACCCAGCCCCAGCATTTT	CASSLWPTQPQHF
13	TRBV11-3	TRBJ1-2	TRBD1	few	TGTGCCAGCAGTCCAGGGACAGGGTATGGCTACACCTTC	CASSPGTGYGYTF
15	TRBV19	TRBJ1-2	TRBD1	NA	TGTGCCAGTAGTCCACGGGACAGTCCTGCCTATGGCTACACCTTC	CASSPRDSPAYGYTF
15	TRBV15	TRBJ1-6	TRBD1	once	TGTGCCACCAGCTGGAACAGGGGAGAAGATTCACCCCTCCACTTT	CATSWNRGEDSPLHF
12	TRBV29-1	TRBJ2-7	NA	NA	TGCAGCGTTGTTCTCAGGGGTTACGAGCAGTACTTC	CSVVLRGYEQYF
15	TRBV28	TRBJ2-7	NA	NA	TGTGCCAGCACCGAAGGACAGACCCCCTCCTACGAGCAGTACTTC	CASTEGQTPSYEQYF
13	TRBV6-4	TRBJ1-2	NA	NA	TGTGCCAGCAGTGACAGCCCGAACTATGGCTACACCTTC	CASSDSPNYGYTF
15	TRBV6-5	TRBJ2-7	TRBD2	NA	TGTGCCAGCAGTACCGGGACTAGCGGGATCTACGAGCAGTACTTC	CASSTGTSGIYEQYF
13	TRBV7-3	TRBJ2-3	NA	NA	TGTGCCAGCAGCTCCCGAGGGCCAGATACGCAGTATTTT	CASSSRGPDTQYF
12	TRBV13	TRBJ1-2	NA	NA	TGTGCCAGCAGCTTAGATGCGGGCGGCTACACCTTC	CASSLDAGGYTF
13	TRBV11-2	TRBJ2-5	NA	NA	TGTGCCAGCAGCAACGAACTCGCAGAGACCCAGTACTTC	CASSNELAETQYF
16	TRBV5-8	TRBJ2-3	TRBD2	NA	TGTGCCAGCTCGGCGGGGGTACTAGCCCTCACAGATACGCAGTATTTT	CASSAGVLALTDTQYF
16	TRBV7-9	TRBJ2-3	NA	once	TGTGCCAGCAGCTTAGCCCCGGCCGTCGAGGGAGATACGCAGTATTTT	CASSLAPAVEGDTQYF
13	TRBV7-9	TRBJ1-2	NA	NA	TGTGCCAGCAGCTTCCCCGACTCGTCTGGCTACACCTTC	CASSFPDSSGYTF
13	TRBV5-8	TRBJ1-5	NA	NA	TGTGCCAGCACCTGGGGCGGCAATCAGCCCCAGCATTTT	CASTWGGNQPQHF
16	TRBV11-2	TRBJ2-5	TRBD1	NA	TGTGCCAGCAGCCCCGTAGGACAGGGGTGGGGAGAGACCCAGTACTTC	CASSPVGQGWGETQYF
16	TRBV6-4	TRBJ2-1	TRBD2	NA	TGTGCCAGCAGTGTTGCTAGCGGGGGGGCTAACAATGAGCAGTTCTTC	CASSVASGGANNEQFF
12	TRBV5-5	TRBJ1-2	NA	NA	TGTGCCAGCAGCTTCAGATGGTATGGCTACACCTTC	CASSFRWYGYTF
17	TRBV28	TRBJ1-2	NA	NA	TGTGCCAGCACTAGAATATCAGAGTCAGGGATAAACTATGGCTACACCTTC	CASTRISESGINYGYTF
14	TRBV2	TRBJ1-5	NA	NA	TGTGCCAGCAGTGGGGGAGGTAGTCATCAGCCCCAGCATTTT	CASSGGGSHQPQHF